Listed here are 13 T cell receptor beta chains from one sample, sequenced in a study of beta chain features in type 1 diabetes. Broader study findings: In all four CD4+ subsets, TCRB CDR3 length was significantly, moderately reduced in type 1 diabetes.

Sequenced material consisted of expressed TCRB transcripts (all of the isolated RNA was reverse transcribed). The protocol was immunoSEQ multiplex PCR, while the TCRdb copy is restricted to in-frame clones and leaves out a portion. The sample includes around 310,000 clones, around an eighth seen only once; the top ten take over 0.014%. No antigens are known for them. The source material was naive CD4+ T cells from blood. Receptors originate from a young woman with type 1 diabetes.

This clone was counted only a few times. The chain combines TRBV5-4 with TRBJ2-1; 9 nucleotides agree with TRBD2. The CDR3 contains 16 residues. J gave up 9 bases and V 0 bases, and 10 bases lay outside the gene matches. CDR1 SGHNT and CDR2 YYREEE come from the germline V gene (reference sequence). CDR3 coding DNA: TGTGCCAGCAGCTTGGGGCTAGCGGGACTGGGTGGTGAGCAGTTCTTC. Translation gives CASSLGLAGLGGEQFF.

This clone occurred a few times. This rearrangement joins TRBV7-3 to TRBJ2-3; 8 nucleotides line up with TRBD2. Germline V gene lookup returns CDR1 SGHTA and CDR2 FQGTGA. CDR3 length equals 16 residues. Germline trimming cut 6 bases from V and 2 bases from J; bases unmatched to any gene: 10. The CDR3 DNA reads as TGTGCCAGCAGTCCCCGGACTAGCCGCTCCACAGATACGCAGTATTTT. Encoded protein: CASSPRTSRSTDTQYF.

J is TRBJ2-1 and V is TRBV7-2; D call uncertain. The CDR3 length is 13 residues. V was shortened by 3 bases and J by 12 bases, with 15 bases between the two germline ends. The germline V gene encodes CDR1 SGHTA and CDR2 FQGNSA. The CDR3 DNA is TGTGCCAGCAGCTTGGGCCTCGAGTTGGGGCAGTTCTTC. This codes for CASSLGLELGQFF.

The chain links TRBV9 to TRBJ2-2; 15 bases agree with TRBD2. Looked up from germline, CDR1 is SGDLS and CDR2 is YYNGEE. V was pared by 3 bases and J by 2 bases, with 14 bases of the junction left unmatched. The CDR3 loop spans 21 amino acids. CDR3 bases: TGTGCCAGCAGCGGGCCGGGTGGAGGACTAGCGGGAGGGCGAAACACCGGGGAGCTGTTTTTT. Translation gives CASSGPGGGLAGGRNTGELFF. Full variable domain (remainder filled in from reference TRBV9 and TRBJ2-2): DSGVTQTPKHLITATGQRVTLRCSPRSGDLSVYWYQQSLDQGLQFLIQYYNGEERAKGNILERFSAQQFPDLHSELNLSSLELGDSALYFCASSGPGGGLAGGRNTGELFFGEGSRLTVL.

The chain couples TRBV5-1 to TRBJ1-3; D may be TRBD1 (6 bases). Per germline, CDR1 SGHRS and CDR2 YFSETQ. The V end was cut by 4 bases, the J end by 0 bases, with 8 bases between. The CDR3 is 14 residues long. CDR3 coding DNA: TGCGCCAGCAGCCCAGGGGACTCTGGAAACACCATATATTTT. This codes for CASSPGDSGNTIYF.

This clone was detected only a few times. This CDR3 is also generated by other DNA sequences in the sample. The gene calls are TRBV7-2 and TRBJ1-2; tentative D call: TRBD1 (5 bases). The CDR3 length is 13 residues. The ends were cut back, 5 bases at V and 2 bases at J, with 9 bases in the middle. Germline V gene data show CDR1 as SGHTA and CDR2 as FQGNSA. The CDR3: CASSPDRNYGYTF. The CDR3 bases are TGTGCCAGCAGCCCTGACAGAAACTATGGCTACACCTTC.

This clone was counted only a few times. Here the CDR3 reads CASSHPPGGSTDTQYF. For the CDR3, the DNA is TGTGCCAGCAGCCACCCGCCGGGGGGGAGCACAGATACGCAGTATTTT. J is TRBJ2-3 and V is TRBV7-9; 8 bases align to TRBD2. This CDR3 region has 16 residues. V was clipped by 5 bases and J by 0 bases; unmatched bases: 7. Germline CDR1 is SEHNR and CDR2 is FQNEAQ (reference sequence).

The gene calls are TRBV7-8 and TRBJ2-7; TRBD2 might be the D (6 bases). Trimming pared 5 bases from V and 2 bases from J, leaving 16 bases between. Germline assignment: CDR1 SGHVS and CDR2 FQNEAQ. The CDR3 runs to 15 residues. CDR3 in DNA: TGTGCCAGCAGCCTTGGCGTCGGAGGGGCCTACGAGCAGTACTTC. It translates to CASSLGVGGAYEQYF.

This clone was observed once. V gene TRBV4-2 combines with J gene TRBJ1-2, with no clear D. The CDR3 extends over 16 amino acids. Trimming removed 0 bases at V and 6 bases at J, with 17 bases between. The V gene's germline CDR1 is LGHNA and CDR2 YNFKEQ. The CDR3: CASSQDVSVQVNGYTF. The CDR3 DNA follows: TGTGCCAGCAGCCAAGATGTGAGTGTGCAGGTCAATGGCTACACCTTC.

The chain combines TRBV7-2 with TRBJ2-2, with D hard to call. Germline assignment: CDR1 SGHTA and CDR2 FQGNSA. V was trimmed by 5 bases and J by 4 bases, leaving 8 bases between them. The CDR3 sequence is 13 residues long. CDR3: CASSPRVTGELFF. CDR3 DNA sequence: TGTGCCAGCAGCCCCCGAGTCACCGGGGAGCTGTTTTTT.

The chain employs TRBV9 and TRBJ1-5; 7 nucleotides line up with TRBD1. The CDR3 sequence is 16 residues long. V shed 3 bases, J shed 1 base, and the junction held 7 bases outside the gene matches. The germline V gene has CDR1 SGDLS and CDR2 YYNGEE. The CDR3 coding sequence is TGTGCCAGCAGCGGGGGCCCACAGGGGAGCAATCAGCCCCAGCATTTT. It codes for CASSGGPQGSNQPQHF.

This clone was seen only a few times. The chain employs TRBV7-2 and TRBJ2-7; 7 nucleotides line up with TRBD1. CDR3 length: 17 residues. J gave up 2 bases and V 5 bases, and 15 bases lay outside the gene matches. The germline V gene has CDR1 SGHTA and CDR2 FQGNSA. CDR3 region: CASSPPRDRARPYEQYF. Written as DNA, the CDR3 is TGTGCCAGCAGCCCCCCCCGAGACAGGGCCAGACCCTACGAGCAGTACTTC.

J is TRBJ2-7 and V is TRBV6-5; 7 nucleotides match TRBD1. The length of the CDR3 is 15 residues. CDR1 is MNHEY, CDR2 SVGAGI, per germline. V shed 5 bases and J 2 bases; nucleotides not matched to a gene: 9. CDR3 DNA: TGTGCCAGCAGTCGTACCGGGACAGTCCCCTACGAGCAGTACTTC. This encodes CASSRTGTVPYEQYF.